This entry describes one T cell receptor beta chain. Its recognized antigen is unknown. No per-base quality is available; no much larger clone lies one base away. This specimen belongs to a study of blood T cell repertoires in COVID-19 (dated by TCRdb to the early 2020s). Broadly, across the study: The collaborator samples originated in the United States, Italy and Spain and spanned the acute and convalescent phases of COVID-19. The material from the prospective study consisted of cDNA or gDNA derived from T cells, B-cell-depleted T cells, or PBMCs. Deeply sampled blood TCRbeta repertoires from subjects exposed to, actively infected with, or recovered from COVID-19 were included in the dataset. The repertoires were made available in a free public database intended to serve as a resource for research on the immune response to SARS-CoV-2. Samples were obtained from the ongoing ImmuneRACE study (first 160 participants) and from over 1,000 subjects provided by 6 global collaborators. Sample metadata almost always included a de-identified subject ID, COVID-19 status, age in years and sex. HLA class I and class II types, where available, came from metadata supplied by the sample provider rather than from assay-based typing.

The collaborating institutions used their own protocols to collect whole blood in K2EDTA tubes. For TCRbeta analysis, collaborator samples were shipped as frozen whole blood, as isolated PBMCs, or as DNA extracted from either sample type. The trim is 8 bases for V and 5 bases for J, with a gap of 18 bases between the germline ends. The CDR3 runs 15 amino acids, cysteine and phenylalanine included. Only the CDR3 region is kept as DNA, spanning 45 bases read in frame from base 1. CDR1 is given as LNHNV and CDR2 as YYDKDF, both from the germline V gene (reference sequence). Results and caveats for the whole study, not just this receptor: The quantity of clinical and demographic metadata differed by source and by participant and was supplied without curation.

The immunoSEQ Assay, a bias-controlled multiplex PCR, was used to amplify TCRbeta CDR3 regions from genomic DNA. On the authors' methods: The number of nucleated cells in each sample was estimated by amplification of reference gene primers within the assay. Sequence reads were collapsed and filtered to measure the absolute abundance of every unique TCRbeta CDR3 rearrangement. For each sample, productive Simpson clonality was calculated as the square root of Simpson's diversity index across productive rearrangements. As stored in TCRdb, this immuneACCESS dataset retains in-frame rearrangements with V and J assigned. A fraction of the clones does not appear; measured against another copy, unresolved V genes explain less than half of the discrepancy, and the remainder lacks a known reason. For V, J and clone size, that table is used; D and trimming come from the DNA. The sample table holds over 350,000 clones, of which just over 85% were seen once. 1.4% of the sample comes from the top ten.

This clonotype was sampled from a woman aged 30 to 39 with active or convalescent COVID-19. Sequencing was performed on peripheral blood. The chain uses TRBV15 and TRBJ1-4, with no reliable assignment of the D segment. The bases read TGTGCCACCGGTCGTGTGCCGAGCTCGAATGAAAAACTGTTTTTT. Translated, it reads CATGRVPSSNEKLFF.